This T cell receptor beta chain was found in a study of T cells in Graves' hyperthyroidism and ophthalmopathy. Whole-study results and caveats: Ophthalmopathy was distinguished from stable hyperthyroidism by 13 V-J signatures.

V lost 7 bases, J lost 1 base, and 11 bases lay in between. From germline, CDR1 is SNHLY and CDR2 FYNNEI. The CDR3 runs 13 residues. The study enrolled patients aged 18 to 65 with newly diagnosed hyperthyroidism of under 2 months' duration. What was amplified from RNA transcripts were TCR beta CDR3 regions. A set of HTBI primers served as the primers for a first-round RT-PCR of the TCR CDR3. TCRdb re-analysed the multiplex PCR reads in MiXCR, keeping a single row per CDR3 protein. This repertoire shows 300,000 to 400,000 distinct CDR3 sequences, about 14% found once; its top ten account for 9.5% to 12%. This clonotype came up many times. What it binds is unknown.

The material sequenced was blood. The TCR sequence derives from a woman aged 60-70 years with Graves' hyperthyroidism. The chain employs TRBV2 and TRBJ2-7; D is possibly TRBD2 (6 bases). The CDR3 bases are TGTGCCAGCACCCGGGAGTGGTCCTACGAGCAGTACTTC. Translation gives CASTREWSYEQYF.